This TCR beta chain appears in the sequencing data of a study of blood T cell repertoires in COVID-19. Under the authors' procedure: Amplification of reference gene primers provided the estimated nucleated cell counts. Repertoires were generated with immunoSEQ multiplex PCR, while TCRdb's copy carries only in-frame clones and drops some. For V, J and clone size, that table is used; D and trimming come from the DNA. The sample has around 330,000 clones; about nine tenths are singletons. Trimming removed 4 bases at V and 6 bases at J, with 10 bases between. Germline V gives CDR1 SNHLY, CDR2 FYNNEI. The CDR3 has 12 residues.

The sequencing input was PBMCs or T cells enriched from blood (not recorded which). The source is a man between 60 and 70 years old who had recovered from COVID-19. This rearrangement joins TRBV2 to TRBJ2-7; D might be TRBD1 (6 bases). DNA of the CDR3: TGTGCCAGCAGTGCCGACAGGACCGAGCAGTACTTC. This codes for CASSADRTEQYF.